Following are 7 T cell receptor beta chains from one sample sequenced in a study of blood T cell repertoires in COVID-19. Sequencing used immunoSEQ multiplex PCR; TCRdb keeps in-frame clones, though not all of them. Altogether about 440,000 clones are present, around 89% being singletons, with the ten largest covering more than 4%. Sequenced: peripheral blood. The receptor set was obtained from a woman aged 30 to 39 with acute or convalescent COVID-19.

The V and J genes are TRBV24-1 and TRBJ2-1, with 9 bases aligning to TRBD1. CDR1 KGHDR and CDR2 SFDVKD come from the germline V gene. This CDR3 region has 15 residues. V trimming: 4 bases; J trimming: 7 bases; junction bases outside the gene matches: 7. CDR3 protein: CATSDPRGTGNEQFF. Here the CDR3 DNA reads TGTGCCACCAGTGACCCCCGGGGGACAGGGAATGAGCAGTTCTTC.

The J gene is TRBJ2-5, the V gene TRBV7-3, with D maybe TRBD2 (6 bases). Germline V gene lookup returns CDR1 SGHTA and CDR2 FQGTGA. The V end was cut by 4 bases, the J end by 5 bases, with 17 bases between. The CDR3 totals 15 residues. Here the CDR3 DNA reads TGTGCCAGCAGCTCAATAGGGCCTAGCGCCGAGACCCAGTACTTC. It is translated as CASSSIGPSAETQYF.

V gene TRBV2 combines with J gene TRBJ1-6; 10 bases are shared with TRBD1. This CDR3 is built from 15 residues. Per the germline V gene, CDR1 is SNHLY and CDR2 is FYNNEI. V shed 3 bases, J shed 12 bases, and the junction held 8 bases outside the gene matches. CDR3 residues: CASSDRQGASGPLHF. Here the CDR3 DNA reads TGTGCCAGCAGTGACAGACAGGGGGCTTCGGGACCCCTCCACTTT. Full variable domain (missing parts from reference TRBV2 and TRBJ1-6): EPEVTQTPSHQVTQMGQEVILRCVPISNHLYFYWYRQILGQKVEFLVSFYNNEISEKSEIFDDQFSVERPDGSNFTLKIRSTKLEDSAMYFCASSDRQGASGPLHFGNGTRLTVT.

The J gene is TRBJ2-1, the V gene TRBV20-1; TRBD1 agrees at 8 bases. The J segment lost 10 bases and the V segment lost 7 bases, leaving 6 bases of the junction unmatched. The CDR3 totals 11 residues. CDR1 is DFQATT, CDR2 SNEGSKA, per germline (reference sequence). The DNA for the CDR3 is TGCAGTGTGCTGGGGACAGGAGAGCAGTTCTTC. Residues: CSVLGTGEQFF.

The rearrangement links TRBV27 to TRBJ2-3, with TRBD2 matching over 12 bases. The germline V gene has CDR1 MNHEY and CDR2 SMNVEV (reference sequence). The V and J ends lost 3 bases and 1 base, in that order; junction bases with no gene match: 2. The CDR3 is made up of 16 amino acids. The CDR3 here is CASSFSSGGGTDTQYF. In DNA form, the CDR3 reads TGTGCCAGCAGTTTTTCTAGCGGGGGGGGCACAGATACGCAGTATTTT.

CDR3 coding DNA: TGTGCCAGCAGCCCGACAGGGACGGCCAACGTCCTGACTTTC. Translated, it gives CASSPTGTANVLTF. The chain combines TRBV6-5 with TRBJ2-6; TRBD1 matches 7 bases. V lost 6 bases to trimming and J lost 6 bases; unmatched junction nucleotides: 5. CDR1 is MNHEY, CDR2 SVGAGI, per germline. The CDR3 runs 14 residues.

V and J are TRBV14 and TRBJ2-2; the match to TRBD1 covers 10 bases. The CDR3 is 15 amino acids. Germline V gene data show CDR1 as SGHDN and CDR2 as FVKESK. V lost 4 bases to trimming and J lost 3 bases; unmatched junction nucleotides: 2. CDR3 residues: CASSPTGGYTGELFF. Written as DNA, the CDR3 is TGTGCCAGCAGCCCGACAGGGGGCTACACCGGGGAGCTGTTTTTT.